Listed below are T cell receptor beta chains from one sample, sequenced in a study of blood T cells in healthy people across ages. TCRdb re-derived calls from the 5' RACE reads in MiXCR, one entry per CDR3 protein. Among 1.5 million or so distinct CDR3 sequences listed, about 42% were seen once. Sequenced material: blood. The receptor set was obtained from a woman younger than 35 in good health. CDR3s include the opening cysteine and the closing phenylalanine or tryptophan. A D gene is named only where the DNA matches it firmly. A row's size may be missing; if present it is once, few, many or a size class.

size	length	V	D	J	CDR3	DNA
.	16	TRBV12-3/TRBV12-4	.	TRBJ2-1	CASSRRGDGSYNEQFF	TGTGCCAGCAGTCGCCGAGGTGATGGCTCCTACAATGAGCAGTTCTTC
.	12	TRBV9	.	TRBJ1-2	CASSVDEDGYTF	TGTGCCAGCAGCGTAGACGAGGACGGCTACACCTTC
.	16	TRBV9	TRBD1	TRBJ1-6	CASSGRDRDGDSPLHF	TGTGCCAGCAGCGGGAGGGACAGGGACGGGGATTCACCCCTCCACTTT
once	16	TRBV28	.	TRBJ1-1	CASNSGAAPRNTEAFF	TGTGCCAGCAACTCGGGGGCCGCGCCCCGGAACACTGAAGCTTTCTTT
.	14	TRBV20-1	.	TRBJ2-1	CSARTPSTYNEQFF	TGCAGTGCTAGAACCCCCTCTACCTACAATGAGCAGTTCTTC
.	14	TRBV5-1	TRBD2	TRBJ2-4	CASSLSSGSGEQYF	TGCGCCAGCAGCTTGTCTAGCGGGAGTGGAGAGCAGTACTTC
.	15	TRBV27	TRBD2	TRBJ2-5	CASSLGGGTQETQYF	TGTGCCAGCAGTTTAGGGGGGGGAACCCAAGAGACCCAGTACTTC
few	14	TRBV4-3	.	TRBJ2-5	CAVGGGGLYNEQYF	TGCGCTGTAGGAGGGGGGGGGCTTTACAATGAGCAGTACTTC
.	15	TRBV6-2/TRBV6-3	.	TRBJ2-1	CASNKRQSSYNEQFF	TGTGCCAGCAACAAGAGGCAGAGCTCCTACAATGAGCAGTTCTTC
.	14	TRBV7-2	TRBD2	TRBJ2-1	CASSLTSGVCEQFF	TGTGCCAGCAGCTTAACTAGCGGGGTCTGTGAGCAGTTCTTC
many	14	TRBV28	.	TRBJ2-7	CASSFRADSYEQYF	TGTGCCAGCAGTTTCCGAGCGGATTCCTACGAGCAGTACTTC
few	13	TRBV6-2/TRBV6-3	TRBD2	TRBJ2-1	CASGLLAGNEQFF	TGTGCCAGCGGTTTACTAGCGGGGAATGAGCAGTTCTTC
.	16	TRBV6-1	TRBD1	TRBJ1-1	CASRETGGAWNTEAFF	TGTGCCAGCAGGGAAACAGGGGGCGCCTGGAACACTGAAGCTTTCTTT
.	15	TRBV29-1	TRBD1	TRBJ2-3	CSVLKGQGNTDTQYF	TGCAGCGTCCTGAAGGGACAGGGGAACACAGATACGCAGTATTTT
.	14	TRBV15	.	TRBJ2-3	CATSHSRYTDTQYF	TGTGCCACCAGCCACTCGCGGTACACAGATACGCAGTATTTT
few	15	TRBV13	.	TRBJ2-5	CASSRGTWYQETQYF	TGTGCCAGCAGCCGAGGGACTTGGTACCAAGAGACCCAGTACTTC
.	16	TRBV3-1	.	TRBJ2-5	CASSRKLADYQETQYF	TGTGCCAGCAGCCGAAAACTAGCTGATTACCAAGAGACCCAGTACTTC
.	12	TRBV6-2/TRBV6-3	.	TRBJ2-7	CASSDSRPEQYF	TGTGCCAGCAGCGACTCTCGCCCCGAGCAGTACTTC
few	16	TRBV3-1	TRBD2	TRBJ2-7	CASSPWQLAGTYEQYF	TGTGCCAGCAGTCCGTGGCAACTAGCGGGGACCTACGAGCAGTACTTC
few	16	TRBV6-2/TRBV6-3	.	TRBJ2-1	CASSYKPGISYNEQFF	TGTGCCAGCAGTTACAAACCCGGAATCTCCTACAATGAGCAGTTCTTC
.	15	TRBV5-1	TRBD2	TRBJ2-7	CASSLELAVSYEQYF	TGCGCCAGCAGCTTGGAGCTAGCGGTGTCCTACGAGCAGTACTTC
.	17	TRBV20-1	TRBD2	TRBJ2-2	CRFPPLAEIPNTGELFF	TGCAGGTTCCCCCCACTAGCGGAGATACCGAACACCGGGGAGCTGTTTTTT
.	18	TRBV4-2	.	TRBJ1-5	CASSQVAGQLFSSQPQHF	TGTGCCAGCAGCCAAGTGGCAGGACAGCTCTTTAGCAGTCAGCCCCAGCATTTT
.	15	TRBV9	.	TRBJ1-2	CASSVATGANYGYTF	TGTGCCAGCAGCGTAGCTACGGGAGCTAACTATGGCTACACCTTC
few	15	TRBV29-1	.	TRBJ2-1	CSVGPGGSWRNEQFF	TGCAGCGTTGGGCCTGGGGGGTCGTGGCGCAATGAGCAGTTCTTC
.	14	TRBV7-2	TRBD2	TRBJ2-1	CAGTASGGYNEQFF	TGTGCCGGCACCGCTAGCGGGGGGTACAATGAGCAGTTCTTC
.	15	TRBV16	.	TRBJ1-1	CASSQYSSFGTEAFF	TGTGCCAGCAGCCAATATTCCTCATTTGGGACTGAAGCTTTCTTT